Sequencing of this T cell receptor beta chain was carried out in a study of T cell changes during pregnancy in multiple sclerosis. Generated by immunoSEQ multiplex PCR, the TCRdb table keeps only in-frame clones and is missing some. The sample contains around 60,000 clones, nearly 90% of which appear only once. Trimming left V 2 bases short and J 1 base short, with 8 bases between. Per the germline V gene, CDR1 is MNHEY and CDR2 is SVGAGI. The CDR3 covers 15 residues. The table lists this clone with a count of one. The source material was peripheral blood, sampled in the first trimester of pregnancy. The chain is built from TRBV6-5 and TRBJ1-4; D perhaps matches TRBD1 (6 bases). The clonotype was recovered from a female donor with multiple sclerosis, enrolled in a pregnancy study. The CDR3 is CASSYVRGTNEKLFF. The CDR3 DNA is TGTGCCAGCAGTTACGTCAGGGGAACTAATGAAAAACTGTTTTTT.